This TCR beta chain was identified in a study of tissue T cells after allogeneic stem cell transplantation. Time point: mouse harvest day 7 after allogeneic transplant. The graft held 10^6 splenic CD5+ T cells and 10^7 T-cell-depleted bone marrow cells. The germline CDR1 and CDR2 sequences are KGHPV and FQNQEV (reference sequence). The CDR3 has 15 residues. V gave up 5 bases and J gave up 3 bases; unmatched junction bases: 8. A remark on this clone: Gene names are mouse gene names. Read data end 1 residue before the CDR3 end; the end is taken from the germline J gene. This same CDR3 is encoded by further DNA sequences in the sample.

TCRdb's copy holds only in-frame clones and misses some; the assay was immunoSEQ multiplex PCR. The sample yields thousands of clones, around 60% seen once. The clonotype originates from a female BALB/c mouse given C57BL/6 T cells with graft-versus-host disease after an allogeneic hematopoietic cell transplant. The sequenced sample consisted of gut tissue. The V call is TRBV26, the J call TRBJ2-5, with TRBD1 matching over 7 bases. CDR3 amino acids: CASSIYRGRQDTQYF. The sequenced part of the CDR3 DNA is TGTGCCAGCAGTATATACAGGGGACGGCAAGACACCCAGTAC.